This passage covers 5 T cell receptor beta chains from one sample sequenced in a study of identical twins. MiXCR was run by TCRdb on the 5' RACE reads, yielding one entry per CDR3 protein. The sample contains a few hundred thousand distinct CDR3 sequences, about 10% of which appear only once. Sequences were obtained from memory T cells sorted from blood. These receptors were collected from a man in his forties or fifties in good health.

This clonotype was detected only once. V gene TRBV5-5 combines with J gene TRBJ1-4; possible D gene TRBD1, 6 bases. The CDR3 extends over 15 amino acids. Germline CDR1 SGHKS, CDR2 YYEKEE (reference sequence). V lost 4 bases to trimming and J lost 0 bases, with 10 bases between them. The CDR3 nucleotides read TGTGCCAGCAGCAGGAACAGGGCAACTAATGAAAAACTGTTTTTT. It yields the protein CASSRNRATNEKLFF.

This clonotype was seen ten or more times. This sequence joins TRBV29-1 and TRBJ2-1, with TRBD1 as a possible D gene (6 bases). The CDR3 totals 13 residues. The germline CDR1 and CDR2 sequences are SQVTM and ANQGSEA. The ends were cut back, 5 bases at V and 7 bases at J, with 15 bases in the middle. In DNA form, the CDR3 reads TGCAGCGTTCCAGGGGCCCTTAGTAATGAGCAGTTCTTC. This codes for CSVPGALSNEQFF.

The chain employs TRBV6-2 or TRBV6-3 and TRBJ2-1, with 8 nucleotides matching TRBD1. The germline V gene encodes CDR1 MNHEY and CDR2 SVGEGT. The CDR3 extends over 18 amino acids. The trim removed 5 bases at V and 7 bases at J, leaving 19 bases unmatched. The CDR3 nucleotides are TGTGCCAGCAGTGCCCTTCCCCCCAGGGGGCGCAAAAATAATGAGCAGTTCTTC. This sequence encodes CASSALPPRGRKNNEQFF.

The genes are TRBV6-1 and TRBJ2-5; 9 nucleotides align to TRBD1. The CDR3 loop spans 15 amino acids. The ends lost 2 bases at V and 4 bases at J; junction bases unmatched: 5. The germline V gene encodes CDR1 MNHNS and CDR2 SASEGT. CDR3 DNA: TGTGCCAGCAGTGAACTTCGGACAGGGGCAGAGACCCAGTACTTC. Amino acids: CASSELRTGAETQYF.

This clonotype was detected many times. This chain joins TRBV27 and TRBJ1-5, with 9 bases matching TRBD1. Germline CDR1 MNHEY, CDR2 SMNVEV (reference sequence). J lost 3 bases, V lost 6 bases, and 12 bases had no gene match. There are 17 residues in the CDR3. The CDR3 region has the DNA TGTGCCAGCAGGCCTAAAGGGACAGGGCACTTCAATCAGCCCCAGCATTTT. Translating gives CASRPKGTGHFNQPQHF.